Below are 28 T cell receptor beta chains sequenced from a single sample in a study of cytomegalovirus exposure and HLA in healthy donors. Profiled with immunoSEQ multiplex PCR; TCRdb holds only in-frame clones, not every one. Among 150,000 to 200,000 clones listed, roughly 96% were seen once. The sequencing sample was made of PBMCs. The receptors shown here come from a woman aged 18-29 years in good health and CMV-seronegative.

This chain uses TRBV29-1 with TRBJ2-1, with TRBD2 matching over 7 bases. The CDR3 covers 14 residues. Losses at the gene ends were 2 bases for V and 4 bases for J; bases not matched to a gene: 5. CDR1 and CDR2 (germline): SQVTM, ANQGSEA. The CDR3 nucleotides are TGCAGCGTTGAATCGTCTAGCGGATACAATGAGCAGTTCTTC. This gives the protein CSVESSSGYNEQFF.

V and J are TRBV5-6 and TRBJ1-2; D remains ambiguous. This CDR3 is built from 13 residues. Germline lookup yields CDR1 SGHDT and CDR2 YYEEEE. Trimming took off 1 base at V and 3 bases at J, with 7 bases between the two ends. CDR3 bases: TGTGCCAGCAGCTTGCGCAGGTACTATGGCTACACCTTC. Translating it yields CASSLRRYYGYTF. The entire variable domain, with the rest obtained from reference TRBV5-6 and TRBJ1-2, is as follows: DAGVTQSPTHLIKTRGQQVTLRCSPKSGHDTVSWYQQALGQGPQFIFQYYEEEERQRGNFPDRFSGHQFPNYSSELNVNALLLGDSALYLCASSLRRYYGYTFGSGTRLTVV.

The chain employs TRBV11-2 and TRBJ1-3; 7 bases line up with TRBD1. Trimming took 5 bases from V and 2 from J; bases not matched to a gene: 6. Germline V gives CDR1 SGHAT, CDR2 FQNNGV. There are 15 residues in the CDR3. This chain's CDR3 is CASSRTGVTGNTIYF. CDR3 nucleotides: TGTGCCAGCAGCCGTACAGGGGTAACTGGAAACACCATATATTTT.

The rearrangement joins TRBV6-1 to TRBJ2-5; D possibly corresponds to TRBD2 (5 bases). Germline-derived CDR1 and CDR2 are MNHNS and SASEGT. The CDR3 covers 11 residues. V lost 8 bases and J 5 bases, leaving 9 bases between the germline ends. CDR3: CASPSRETQYF. CDR3 in DNA: TGTGCCAGCCCTAGCCGGGAGACCCAGTACTTC.

The chain is built from TRBV14 and TRBJ1-3; D not resolved. Trimming cost V 1 base and J 8 bases, with 6 bases left between them. CDR3 length equals 12 residues. Germline V gives CDR1 SGHDN, CDR2 FVKESK. The CDR3 nucleotides read TGTGCCAGCAGCCAAGCGGTGGACACCATATATTTT. Amino acid sequence: CASSQAVDTIYF. The variable domain in full, with the rest retrieved from reference TRBV14 and TRBJ1-3, is EAGVTQFPSHSVIEKGQTVTLRCDPISGHDNLYWYRRVMGKEIKFLLHFVKESKQDESGMPNNRFLAERTGGTYSTLKVQPAELEDSGVYFCASSQAVDTIYFGEGSWLTVV.

V usage is TRBV23-1 and J usage is TRBJ2-5; 11 bases are shared with TRBD2. TRBV23-1 is recorded as an ORF, its role being uncertain. The CDR3 is made up of 18 amino acids. V dropped 8 bases and J dropped 5; count of bases not matched to a gene: 19. The CDR3 DNA follows: TGCGCCAGCCTTACCTGGGAAGCTAGCGGGGGGTTGGAGGAGACCCAGTACTTC. This gives the protein CASLTWEASGGLEETQYF.

The V gene is TRBV5-4, the J gene TRBJ1-3; 8 nucleotides match TRBD1. Germline CDR1 SGHNT, CDR2 YYREEE (reference sequence). The CDR3 is 16 residues long. Trimming removed 4 bases from V and 0 bases from J; junction bases left unmatched: 6. The chain's CDR3 is CASSLDRDYSGNTIYF. CDR3 nucleotide sequence: TGTGCCAGCAGCCTGGACAGGGACTACTCTGGAAACACCATATATTTT.

This clone has just one count. V usage is TRBV9 and J usage is TRBJ2-7; 8 nucleotides align to TRBD2. The V gene end was trimmed by 2 bases and the J gene end by 2 bases; junction bases not matched to a gene: 6. Germline CDR1 SGDLS, CDR2 YYNGEE. The CDR3 consists of 15 residues. The CDR3 reads CASSVGGGQAYEQYF. In nucleotides, the CDR3 is TGTGCCAGCAGCGTGGGCGGGGGGCAGGCCTACGAGCAGTACTTC.

The chain carries TRBV30 and TRBJ1-1; D remains unclear. Between the trimmed V and J ends, which lost 0 bases and 0 bases, there was a span of 8 bases. CDR1 and CDR2 (germline): GTSNPN, SVGIG (reference sequence). This CDR3 has 14 residues. DNA for the CDR3: TGTGCCTGGAGTGTTCAGGTGATGAACACTGAAGCTTTCTTT. Translating it yields CAWSVQVMNTEAFF.

This clone has only one observation. CDR3 sequence (DNA): TGTGCCAGCAGCTGGGGGAGCGGGGGGGCCTACAATGAGCAGTTCTTC. This encodes CASSWGSGGAYNEQFF. The V call is TRBV5-8, the J call TRBJ2-1; 10 bases are a match to TRBD2. The J segment lost 2 bases and the V segment lost 3 bases, leaving 5 bases of the junction unmatched. The CDR3 has 16 residues. CDR1 and CDR2 from the germline V gene are SGHTS and YDEGEE. Full variable domain (missing parts from reference TRBV5-8 and TRBJ2-1): EAGVTQSPTHLIKTRGQQATLRCSPISGHTSVYWYQQALGLGLQFLLWYDEGEERNRGNFPPRFSGRQFPNYSSELNVNALELEDSALYLCASSWGSGGAYNEQFFGPGTRLTVL.

The V call is TRBV10-1, the J call TRBJ2-7; the D gene is possibly TRBD2 (5 bases). Trimming pared 7 bases from V and 3 bases from J, leaving 13 bases between. The CDR3 has 13 residues. Per the germline V gene, CDR1 is WNHNN and CDR2 is SYGVQD (reference sequence). CDR3 in DNA: TGCGCCAGCATTAGGACTGAAGACTACGAGCAGTACTTC. This codes for CASIRTEDYEQYF.

The V call is TRBV5-1, the J call TRBJ1-1; D is ambiguous. Germline loops: CDR1 SGHRS, CDR2 YFSETQ. The CDR3 runs to 13 residues. V was cut by 4 bases and J by 4 bases, with 11 bases left in between. The CDR3 bases are TGCGCCAGCAGCCCGAGGGATTCCACTGAAGCTTTCTTT. The encoded protein is CASSPRDSTEAFF.

The gene calls are TRBV11-2 and TRBJ2-7; D gene uncertain. Trimming cost V 3 bases and J 4 bases, with 10 bases left between them. CDR3 size: 13 residues. CDR1 is SGHAT, CDR2 FQNNGV, per germline. The CDR3 region has the DNA TGTGCCAGCAGCTTCCAATCAGGTTACGAGCAGTACTTC. Encoded protein: CASSFQSGYEQYF.

V gene TRBV6-6 combines with J gene TRBJ1-2, with 8 bases that match TRBD1. Trimming took 4 bases from V and 4 from J; bases not matched to a gene: 2. Germline assignment: CDR1 MNHNY and CDR2 SVGAGI (reference sequence). The CDR3 has 13 amino acids. CDR3: CASSFGQGYGYTF. The CDR3 DNA reads as TGTGCCAGCAGTTTCGGACAGGGCTATGGCTACACCTTC.

This chain uses TRBV2 with TRBJ2-3; TRBD1 is a possible D gene (6 bases). The CDR3 sequence is 14 residues long. V was trimmed by 10 bases and J by 0 bases, leaving 14 bases between them. CDR1 and CDR2 (germline): SNHLY, FYNNEI. The CDR3 DNA reads as TGTGCCATCCAAAACAGGGCTAGCACAGATACGCAGTATTTT. This encodes CAIQNRASTDTQYF.

The V gene is TRBV13, the J gene TRBJ2-7, with TRBD2 matching 7 bases. The CDR3 is 17 residues long. V was pared by 0 bases and J by 0 bases, with 8 bases of the junction left unmatched. From germline, CDR1 is PRHDT and CDR2 FYEKMQ (reference sequence). The CDR3 DNA reads TGTGCCAGCAGCTTAGGAGGTAGGTCTAGCGGCTCCTACGAGCAGTACTTC. It specifies CASSLGGRSSGSYEQYF.

The chain links TRBV9 to TRBJ2-3; D might be TRBD2 (6 bases). This CDR3 is built from 15 residues. V was shortened by 4 bases and J by 0 bases, with 12 bases between the two germline ends. Germline V gives CDR1 SGDLS, CDR2 YYNGEE. The CDR3 nucleotides are TGTGCCAGCAGCCCTCGTGGGGGGAGCACAGATACGCAGTATTTT. This gives the protein CASSPRGGSTDTQYF.

The V and J genes are TRBV5-1 and TRBJ2-2; 8 bases fit TRBD1. V shed 4 bases and J 1 base; nucleotides not matched to a gene: 18. CDR3 length: 20 residues. The V gene's germline CDR1 is SGHRS and CDR2 YFSETQ. CDR3 in amino acids: CASSPEGAGGFNGNTGELFF. Here the CDR3 DNA reads TGCGCCAGCAGCCCCGAAGGGGCAGGGGGCTTTAACGGGAACACCGGGGAGCTGTTTTTT. The whole variable domain, filled in from reference TRBV5-1 and TRBJ2-2, reads KAGVTQTPRYLIKTRGQQVTLSCSPISGHRSVSWYQQTPGQGLQFLFEYFSETQRNKGNFPGRFSGRQFSNSRSEMNVSTLELGDSALYLCASSPEGAGGFNGNTGELFFGEGSRLTVL.

This chain connects TRBV7-9 to TRBJ1-1; no definite D call. This CDR3 region has 13 residues. V lost 4 bases to trimming and J lost 3 bases, with 9 bases between them. The germline CDR1 and CDR2 sequences are SEHNR and FQNEAQ (reference sequence). The CDR3 here is CASSSGGYTEAFF. CDR3 sequence (DNA): TGTGCCAGCAGCTCCGGAGGTTACACTGAAGCTTTCTTT. Complete variable domain (other parts from reference TRBV7-9 and TRBJ1-1): DTGVSQNPRHKITKRGQNVTFRCDPISEHNRLYWYRQTLGQGPEFLTYFQNEAQLEKSRLLSDRFSAERPKGSFSTLEIQRTEQGDSAMYLCASSSGGYTEAFFGQGTRLTVV.

For the CDR3, the DNA is TGTGCCAGCAGCCAAGCTTACGGACAGGGGGGTGGCTACACCTTC. This sequence encodes CASSQAYGQGGGYTF. V gene TRBV4-2 combines with J gene TRBJ1-2; 10 bases are shared with TRBD1. J lost 7 bases, V lost 1 base, and 6 bases had no gene match. Germline lookup yields CDR1 LGHNA and CDR2 YNFKEQ. The CDR3 consists of 15 residues.

The chain combines TRBV29-1 with TRBJ2-7; 10 positions agree with TRBD1. The CDR3 is 13 residues long. Germline V gene data show CDR1 as SQVTM and CDR2 as ANQGSEA. The V gene end was trimmed by 4 bases and the J gene end by 4 bases; junction bases not matched to a gene: 4. CDR3 loop: CSVGVGQGYEQYF. DNA for the CDR3: TGCAGCGTTGGGGTGGGACAGGGGTACGAGCAGTACTTC.

The J gene is TRBJ2-3, the V gene TRBV2; D perhaps matches TRBD1 (6 bases). V shed 3 bases and J shed 4 bases, with 17 bases lying between them. From germline, CDR1 is SNHLY and CDR2 FYNNEI. The CDR3 length is 16 residues. CDR3 amino acids: CASSDQGYRAADTQYF. The CDR3 DNA is TGTGCCAGCAGTGATCAAGGGTACAGGGCTGCAGATACGCAGTATTTT.

The rearrangement uses TRBV5-1 and TRBJ2-5, with 7 bases aligning to TRBD2. The CDR3 covers 15 residues. The trim removed 0 bases at V and 4 bases at J, leaving 6 bases unmatched. Germline V gene data show CDR1 as SGHRS and CDR2 as YFSETQ. The CDR3 sequence is CASSLGAGVGETQYF. The CDR3 region has the DNA TGCGCCAGCAGCTTGGGGGCGGGGGTCGGAGAGACCCAGTACTTC. Variable domain in full (rest from reference TRBV5-1 and TRBJ2-5): KAGVTQTPRYLIKTRGQQVTLSCSPISGHRSVSWYQQTPGQGLQFLFEYFSETQRNKGNFPGRFSGRQFSNSRSEMNVSTLELGDSALYLCASSLGAGVGETQYFGPGTRLLVL.

V usage is TRBV19 and J usage is TRBJ1-2; the match to TRBD1 covers 9 bases. Germline trimming cut 7 bases from V and 3 bases from J; bases unmatched to any gene: 6. The CDR3 spans 14 residues. Germline CDR1 and CDR2: LNHDA and SQIVND (reference sequence). CDR3 region: CASISGQGDYGYTF. The CDR3 DNA sequence: TGTGCCAGTATTTCGGGACAGGGTGACTATGGCTACACCTTC.

The chain combines TRBV9 with TRBJ1-1; a possible D gene is TRBD1 (5 bases). The CDR3 has 14 amino acids. V was cut by 4 bases and J by 4 bases, with 14 bases left in between. Germline CDR1 is SGDLS and CDR2 is YYNGEE. DNA for the CDR3: TGTGCCAGCAGCCAAAGTCTTGGGGCCACTGAAGCTTTCTTT. It encodes CASSQSLGATEAFF.

The chain employs TRBV15 and TRBJ2-3; 8 bases fit TRBD1. Germline loops: CDR1 LNHNV, CDR2 YYDKDF (reference sequence). CDR3 length: 17 amino acids. Trimming cost V 0 bases and J 3 bases; bases outside gene matches: 8. The CDR3 coding sequence is TGTGCCACCAGCAGAGACCGGGGGACAGGTTTAACAGATACGCAGTATTTT. It is translated as CATSRDRGTGLTDTQYF.

This clone has only one observation. V and J are TRBV7-9 and TRBJ1-4; 7 bases align to TRBD1. Germline loops: CDR1 SEHNR, CDR2 FQNEAQ (reference sequence). This CDR3 region has 17 residues. V gave up 6 bases and J gave up 5 bases; unmatched junction bases: 15. CDR3 sequence: CASRPIGNRGRNEKLFF. CDR3 bases: TGTGCCAGCAGACCCATTGGGAACAGGGGAAGGAATGAAAAACTGTTTTTT.

The rearrangement uses TRBV7-9 and TRBJ1-2, with D possibly being TRBD1 (6 bases). V gave up 3 bases and J gave up 6 bases, with 11 bases separating them. Per the germline V gene, CDR1 is SEHNR and CDR2 is FQNEAQ (reference sequence). CDR3 length: 13 amino acids. CDR3 region: CASSLGHADGYTF. DNA of the CDR3: TGTGCCAGCAGCTTGGGACACGCGGATGGCTACACCTTC. The variable domain in full, with the rest retrieved from reference TRBV7-9 and TRBJ1-2, is DTGVSQNPRHKITKRGQNVTFRCDPISEHNRLYWYRQTLGQGPEFLTYFQNEAQLEKSRLLSDRFSAERPKGSFSTLEIQRTEQGDSAMYLCASSLGHADGYTFGSGTRLTVV.